These 31 T cell receptor beta chains share one sample of origin, sequenced in a study of blood T cell repertoires in COVID-19. Method: immunoSEQ multiplex PCR; TCRdb's copy keeps in-frame clones and lacks some. The table includes 100,000 or so clones, 80% to 85% detected once. Material: peripheral blood. All receptors come from a man in his 70s with active or convalescent COVID-19.

This chain links TRBV7-9 with TRBJ1-2; no clear D. The V end was cut by 3 bases, the J end by 4 bases, with 12 bases between. Germline CDR1 SEHNR, CDR2 FQNEAQ (reference sequence). This CDR3 has 14 residues. CDR3 DNA: TGTGCCAGCAGCTTTTATAGTAAGAGCTATGGCTACACCTTC. Its translation is CASSFYSKSYGYTF.

This clone turned up a few times. The genes are TRBV19 and TRBJ1-4; perhaps TRBD1 as D (5 bases). V was pared by 2 bases and J by 3 bases, with 22 bases between. Germline CDR1 reads LNHDA; CDR2 reads SQIVND (reference sequence). This CDR3 spans 19 amino acids. CDR3 sequence reads: CASSIFSLAGGWSNEKLFF. The CDR3 DNA reads TGTGCCAGTAGTATATTTAGTCTCGCCGGGGGTTGGTCTAATGAAAAACTGTTTTTT.

This chain links TRBV28 with TRBJ1-6, with D possibly being TRBD1 (6 bases). Trimming removed 3 bases from V and 3 bases from J, with 9 bases in between. The CDR3 has 15 residues. CDR1 is MDHEN, CDR2 SYDVKM, per germline. The CDR3 sequence is CASSFRRGYNSPLHF. Written as DNA, the CDR3 is TGTGCCAGCAGTTTTCGCAGGGGCTATAATTCACCCCTCCACTTT.

As regards this clone: One junction end disagrees with the germline gene, perhaps due to a read error. The rearrangement links TRBV15 to TRBJ2-1, with 8 bases matching TRBD2. CDR1 and CDR2 (germline): LNHNV, YYDKDF (reference sequence). CDR3 length: 15 residues. The CDR3 DNA reads as TGTGCCACCAGCCGAGAAGCGGGGGCCTGGGGTGAGCAGTTCTTC. Protein: CATSREAGAWGEQFF.

This chain connects TRBV30 to TRBJ2-2; TRBD1 is a possible D gene (6 bases). Looked up from germline, CDR1 is GTSNPN and CDR2 is SVGIG (reference sequence). This CDR3 is 15 amino acids long. Trimming stripped 0 bases from V and 5 bases from J, with 13 bases between. The CDR3 bases are TGTGCCTGGAGTGTACTCCAGGGGTTAACCGGGGAGCTGTTTTTT. Translated: CAWSVLQGLTGELFF.

The J gene is TRBJ2-3, the V gene TRBV29-1, with TRBD1 as a possible D gene (6 bases). Trimming took 4 bases from V and 0 from J, leaving 8 bases between them. Germline V gene sequence: CDR1 SQVTM, CDR2 ANQGSEA. The CDR3 consists of 13 residues. The CDR3 spells CSVGRGSTDTQYF. CDR3 coding DNA: TGCAGCGTTGGCAGGGGCAGCACAGATACGCAGTATTTT.

The CDR3 nucleotides are TGTGCCAGCGTCGGGGGGTACACTGAAGCTTTCTTT. Translation gives CASVGGYTEAFF. V usage is TRBV28 and J usage is TRBJ1-1; D might be TRBD1 (5 bases). This CDR3 is built from 12 residues. CDR1 is MDHEN and CDR2 is SYDVKM in the germline V gene. The germline V and J ends were trimmed by 8 bases and 3 bases, with 10 bases remaining between them.

This clone appeared a few times. The chain uses TRBV2 and TRBJ2-2; D is unclear. Germline assignment: CDR1 SNHLY and CDR2 FYNNEI. The V end lost 5 bases, the J end lost 5 bases, and 6 bases lay between the germline ends. The CDR3 extends over 12 amino acids. The CDR3 loop reads CASSFQTGELFF. The CDR3 DNA follows: TGTGCCAGCAGTTTCCAAACCGGGGAGCTGTTTTTT.

The V gene is TRBV2, the J gene TRBJ2-3, with TRBD1 identical over 7 bases. Germline V CDR1 and CDR2: SNHLY, FYNNEI. V trimming: 7 bases; J trimming: 2 bases; junction bases outside the gene matches: 6. CDR3 length equals 14 residues. Here the CDR3 reads CASKGQLSTDTQYF. In DNA, the CDR3 is TGTGCCAGCAAGGGACAGCTCTCCACAGATACGCAGTATTTT.

V is TRBV5-1 and J is TRBJ1-4; 7 nucleotides match TRBD1. Germline CDR1 is SGHRS and CDR2 is YFSETQ. The CDR3 totals 15 residues. J was trimmed by 5 bases and V by 5 bases; bases with no gene match: 9. The CDR3 protein is CASRRDGQANEKLFF. CDR3 sequence (DNA): TGCGCCAGCAGAAGAGACGGACAGGCGAATGAAAAACTGTTTTTT.

This clone appeared once. The rearrangement uses TRBV7-9 and TRBJ1-1; 8 nucleotides agree with TRBD1. The V segment lost 6 bases and the J segment 4 bases; nucleotides outside the gene matches: 4. CDR1 SEHNR and CDR2 FQNEAQ come from the germline V gene (reference sequence). This CDR3 contains 13 residues. CDR3 coding DNA: TGTGCCAGCAGGCAAACAGGGGGCACTGAAGCTTTCTTT. Its translation is CASRQTGGTEAFF.

The chain joins TRBV30 to TRBJ1-2; 7 positions agree with TRBD1. Germline V CDR1 and CDR2: GTSNPN, SVGIG (reference sequence). The CDR3 sequence is 14 residues long. V trimming: 0 bases; J trimming: 7 bases; junction bases outside the gene matches: 8. CDR3 protein: CAWSVRQGYRGYTF. The CDR3 DNA reads TGTGCCTGGAGTGTCCGACAGGGCTACCGTGGCTACACCTTC.

The chain combines TRBV29-1 with TRBJ2-1; D possibly corresponds to TRBD1 (5 bases). CDR3 size: 12 residues. V shed 6 bases and J shed 6 bases, with 12 bases lying between them. Germline V gives CDR1 SQVTM, CDR2 ANQGSEA. The CDR3 DNA follows: TGCAGCGTCACTAAGCAGGGCAATGAGCAGTTCTTC. The encoded protein is CSVTKQGNEQFF.

The chain recombines TRBV30 with TRBJ2-7; 12 bases align to TRBD1. J gave up 2 bases and V 4 bases, and 3 bases lay outside the gene matches. The CDR3 totals 14 residues. The germline gives CDR1 GTSNPN, CDR2 SVGIG (reference sequence). The CDR3, as DNA: TGTGCCTGGATGGGGACAGGGGGCGCCTACGAGCAGTACTTC. Protein sequence: CAWMGTGGAYEQYF.

The chain is built from TRBV7-8 and TRBJ1-6, with TRBD1 matching over 8 bases. CDR1 is SGHVS and CDR2 is FQNEAQ in the germline V gene. This CDR3 is 16 amino acids long. With 1 base clipped from V and 7 bases from J, the junction kept 6 bases outside the gene matches. The CDR3 spells CASSLGGQGLNSPLHF. The CDR3 coding sequence is TGTGCCAGCAGCTTAGGAGGACAGGGCTTAAATTCACCCCTCCACTTT.

This clone was counted between two and nine times. The genes are TRBV5-4 and TRBJ2-1, with 10 nucleotides matching TRBD1. This CDR3 has 15 residues. V lost 0 bases, J lost 6 bases, and 3 bases stayed unmatched. CDR1 is SGHNT, CDR2 YYREEE, per germline (reference sequence). The CDR3 coding sequence is TGTGCCAGCAGCTTGGGTGGGACAGGGGTCAATGAGCAGTTCTTC. Protein product: CASSLGGTGVNEQFF.

V is TRBV6-5 and J is TRBJ1-3; D may be TRBD1 (6 bases). Trimming pared 6 bases from V and 4 bases from J, leaving 13 bases between. CDR3 size: 14 residues. The germline CDR1 and CDR2 sequences are MNHEY and SVGAGI. CDR3 in DNA: TGTGCCAGCAGGGATGGGGGCCGGGGAAACACCATATATTTT. It codes for CASRDGGRGNTIYF.

This clone was detected only once. This sequence joins TRBV19 and TRBJ1-6; perhaps TRBD1 as D (5 bases). The CDR3 runs to 14 residues. Germline values: CDR1 LNHDA, CDR2 SQIVND (reference sequence). V lost 6 bases and J lost 5, with 11 bases in between. CDR3 loop: CASRVGGNNSPLHF. As DNA, the CDR3 is TGTGCCAGTAGAGTGGGGGGGAATAATTCACCCCTCCACTTT.

V and J are TRBV30 and TRBJ1-1; D remains ambiguous. V was trimmed by 3 bases and J by 2 bases, leaving 7 bases between them. The CDR3 is 12 residues long. Germline V lookup: CDR1 GTSNPN, CDR2 SVGIG (reference sequence). CDR3 DNA sequence: TGTGCCTGGAGGCAGGAAAACACTGAAGCTTTCTTT. This sequence encodes CAWRQENTEAFF.

The rearrangement links TRBV28 to TRBJ2-5, with a weak D call TRBD2 (5 bases). CDR1 is MDHEN, CDR2 SYDVKM, per germline. The CDR3 is 13 residues long. Trimming cost V 6 bases and J 1 base, with 9 bases left between them. The CDR3 sequence is CASSYGVQETQYF. In DNA, the CDR3 is TGTGCCAGCAGCTACGGGGTCCAAGAGACCCAGTACTTC.

The chain links TRBV19 to TRBJ2-2; D perhaps matches TRBD2 (6 bases). The V gene's germline CDR1 is LNHDA and CDR2 SQIVND (reference sequence). The CDR3 contains 18 residues. Between the trimmed V and J ends, which lost 7 bases and 4 bases, there was a span of 25 bases. The DNA of the CDR3 is TGTGCCAGTACTATCCACCTTGGAGGGAGTCAACGCACCGGGGAGCTGTTTTTT. It is translated as CASTIHLGGSQRTGELFF.

CDR3 DNA: TGCGCCAGCAGCGGATCAGGGGGTGATAATTCACCCCTCCACTTT. Its translation is CASSGSGGDNSPLHF. V gene TRBV5-1 combines with J gene TRBJ1-6, with 7 bases lining up with TRBD1. Looked up from germline, CDR1 is SGHRS and CDR2 is YFSETQ. The J segment lost 5 bases and the V segment lost 4 bases, leaving 6 bases of the junction unmatched. CDR3 length: 15 residues.

The rearrangement joins TRBV5-1 to TRBJ2-6, with D perhaps TRBD1 (6 bases). The CDR3 runs to 16 residues. Germline CDR1 and CDR2: SGHRS and YFSETQ. Trimming stripped 3 bases from V and 2 bases from J, with 12 bases between. DNA of the CDR3: TGCGCCAGCAGCTGGGGGCAGGAGGCTGGGGCCAACGTCCTGACTTTC. It is translated as CASSWGQEAGANVLTF.

The V call is TRBV7-3, the J call TRBJ2-7; the match to TRBD1 covers 10 bases. After removal of 0 bases from V and 3 bases from J, the junction contained 2 bases not matched to a gene. This CDR3 is built from 15 residues. Germline V gene data show CDR1 as SGHTA and CDR2 as FQGTGA. CDR3: CASSLTRDRGYEQYF. CDR3 bases: TGTGCCAGCAGCTTAACCAGGGACAGGGGCTACGAGCAGTACTTC.

The V call is TRBV7-9, the J call TRBJ1-6; 9 bases agree with TRBD1. In germline, CDR1 is SEHNR, CDR2 FQNEAQ (reference sequence). With 5 bases clipped from V and 7 bases from J, the junction kept 9 bases outside the gene matches. This CDR3 spans 16 amino acids. For the CDR3, the DNA is TGTGCCAGCAGCCCAGGGGACAGGGAGAAGAATTCACCCCTCCACTTT. Translated: CASSPGDREKNSPLHF.

The chain employs TRBV11-1 and TRBJ2-7; possibly TRBD2 for D (6 bases). The CDR3 length is 14 residues. Germline V gives CDR1 SGHAT, CDR2 FQDESV (reference sequence). Trimming stripped 3 bases from V and 4 bases from J, with 13 bases between. For the CDR3, the DNA is TGTGCCAGCAGCTTCGATCGGAGCGGGTACGAGCAGTACTTC. Translated, it gives CASSFDRSGYEQYF. The complete variable domain, with remaining parts taken from reference TRBV11-1 and TRBJ2-7, reads EAEVAQSPRYKITEKSQAVAFWCDPISGHATLYWYRQILGQGPELLVQFQDESVVDDSQLPKDRFSAERLKGVDSTLKIQPAELGDSAMYLCASSFDRSGYEQYFGPGTRLTVT.

This chain uses TRBV28 with TRBJ1-1; weak D call: TRBD1 (6 bases). Trimming took off 2 bases at V and 6 bases at J, with 13 bases between the two ends. The CDR3 covers 14 residues. Per germline, CDR1 MDHEN and CDR2 SYDVKM. CDR3 bases: TGTGCCAGCAGTTTACGCGCAGGGGAAGCTGAAGCTTTCTTT. It specifies CASSLRAGEAEAFF.

This chain links TRBV13 with TRBJ1-3; D might be TRBD1 (5 bases). Germline CDR1 reads PRHDT; CDR2 reads FYEKMQ (reference sequence). Trimming stripped 3 bases from V and 0 bases from J, with 15 bases between. The CDR3 has 17 amino acids. The CDR3 DNA reads as TGTGCCAGCAGCTTCTCCCAGGGCCTTAGCTCTGGAAACACCATATATTTT. Protein sequence: CASSFSQGLSSGNTIYF.

V is TRBV18 and J is TRBJ1-2; D remains unclear. Looked up from germline, CDR1 is KGHSH and CDR2 is LQKENI. The V and J ends lost 0 bases and 3 bases respectively, with 8 bases between them. The CDR3 has 14 residues. CDR3 protein: CASSPPSGHYGYTF. DNA of the CDR3: TGTGCCAGCTCACCACCATCAGGTCACTATGGCTACACCTTC.

The V and J genes are TRBV29-1 and TRBJ2-1; D might be TRBD2 (5 bases). Per germline, CDR1 SQVTM and CDR2 ANQGSEA. The V end lost 7 bases, the J end lost 8 bases, and 15 bases lay between the germline ends. The CDR3 totals 12 residues. CDR3 amino acids: CSGLSSSYEQFF. The CDR3, as DNA: TGCAGCGGCCTCTCCTCTAGCTATGAGCAGTTCTTC.

This clone was counted a single time. The J gene is TRBJ1-1, the V gene TRBV14; 9 bases match TRBD1. This CDR3 spans 15 amino acids. Germline CDR1 and CDR2: SGHDN and FVKESK. Trimming took 4 bases from V and 7 from J; bases not matched to a gene: 10. Here the CDR3 reads CASSPLQGAGGEAFF. The CDR3 DNA is TGTGCCAGCAGCCCACTACAGGGGGCAGGAGGTGAAGCTTTCTTT. The full variable domain, its missing parts supplied by reference TRBV14 and TRBJ1-1, is EAGVTQFPSHSVIEKGQTVTLRCDPISGHDNLYWYRRVMGKEIKFLLHFVKESKQDESGMPNNRFLAERTGGTYSTLKVQPAELEDSGVYFCASSPLQGAGGEAFFGQGTRLTVV.